Sequencing of this T cell receptor beta chain was carried out in a study of blood T cell repertoires in COVID-19. Original data processing: Reference gene primer amplification gave nucleated cell count estimates. Measured with immunoSEQ multiplex PCR; TCRdb has only the in-frame clones, and not every one. That table supplies the V and J calls and clone size; D and trimming were determined from the DNA. The data hold some 14,000 clones, with 80% to 90% observed a single time. This CDR3 has 16 residues. Deletions cut 1 base from V and 0 bases from J, with 12 bases between. Germline V gene sequence: CDR1 LGHNA, CDR2 YSLEER.

Input material: peripheral blood. This chain joins TRBV4-3 and TRBJ1-2, with TRBD1 as a possible D gene (6 bases). The sequence derives from a human donor in a cohort sampled during active COVID-19. CDR3 amino acids: CASSQVGDTSNYGYTF. CDR3 nucleotide sequence: TGCGCCAGCAGCCAAGTAGGGGACACCTCTAACTATGGCTACACCTTC.